This entry lists 19 T cell receptor beta chains sequenced from one sample in a study of spatial heterogeneity in lung cancer. Time point: sample taken at primary tumor resection. One entry per CDR3 protein results from TCRdb running MiXCR on the 5' RACE reads. The sample contains about 42,000 distinct CDR3 sequences, under 7.5% of which appear only once. This specimen consisted of PBMCs, obtained at surgery. The receptors shown here come from a female donor with early-stage non-small cell lung cancer.

This clonotype was recorded at least ten times. This chain links TRBV4-1 with TRBJ1-6; TRBD1 aligns across 7 bases. The CDR3 runs to 14 residues. The V gene end was trimmed by 3 bases and the J gene end by 9 bases; junction bases not matched to a gene: 5. CDR1 and CDR2 (germline): MGHRA, YSYEKL. CDR3 DNA sequence: TGCGCCAGCAGCCACGCAGGGGGAGGTTCACCCCTCCACTTT. Translated: CASSHAGGGSPLHF.

For this clonotype: One end of the junction does not line up with germline, which may come from a read error. V and J are TRBV7-6 and TRBJ2-3, with D perhaps matching TRBD1 or TRBD2 (5 bases each). The V gene's germline CDR1 is SGHVS and CDR2 FNYEAQ. There are 15 residues in the CDR3. The CDR3 DNA follows: TGTGTCAGCAGCTTAGCGTTAAAGGGGACAGATACGCAGTATTTT. This gives the protein CVSSLALKGTDTQYF.

The V call is TRBV7-2, the J call TRBJ1-1; no definite D call. Germline V lookup: CDR1 SGHTA, CDR2 FQGNSA. This CDR3 has 16 residues. V lost 5 bases, J lost 1 base, and 17 bases lay in between. The chain's CDR3 is CASSPSPGRENTEAFF. CDR3 in DNA: TGTGCCAGCAGCCCATCTCCCGGGCGGGAGAACACTGAAGCTTTCTTT.

This clonotype was found a few times. The rearrangement uses TRBV10-3 and TRBJ1-1; TRBD1 aligns across 9 bases. The CDR3 loop spans 13 amino acids. Trimming removed 10 bases from V and 2 bases from J; junction bases left unmatched: 5. Germline lookup yields CDR1 ENHRY and CDR2 SYGVKD. In DNA, the CDR3 is TGTGCCACCAAACAGGGGGCAAACACTGAAGCTTTCTTT. Residues: CATKQGANTEAFF.

The chain has TRBV6-6 and TRBJ1-1, with 11 bases matching TRBD1. Per the germline V gene, CDR1 is MNHNY and CDR2 is SVGAGI (reference sequence). V lost 2 bases, J lost 4 bases, and 3 bases stayed unmatched. The CDR3 has 15 residues. The CDR3 DNA sequence: TGTGCCAGCAGTTACCGTGGGACAGGGGGCACTGAAGCTTTCTTT. Translation: CASSYRGTGGTEAFF.

The chain has TRBV5-1 and TRBJ2-7, with D tentatively TRBD2 (5 bases). V gave up 0 bases and J gave up 2 bases, with 12 bases separating them. The CDR3 runs 15 residues. Germline lookup yields CDR1 SGHRS and CDR2 YFSETQ. CDR3: CASSLGGLSTYEQYF. For the CDR3, the DNA is TGCGCCAGCAGCTTGGGCGGACTGTCTACCTACGAGCAGTACTTC.

The rearrangement links TRBV5-1 to TRBJ2-5; D gene uncertain. Per germline, CDR1 SGHRS and CDR2 YFSETQ. Trimming took 0 bases from V and 0 from J, leaving 6 bases between them. This CDR3 is built from 14 residues. CDR3 in amino acids: CASSLVPNQETQYF. For the CDR3, the DNA is TGCGCCAGCAGCTTGGTCCCCAACCAAGAGACCCAGTACTTC. Together with reference TRBV5-1 and TRBJ2-5, the CDR3 gives the full variable domain: KAGVTQTPRYLIKTRGQQVTLSCSPISGHRSVSWYQQTPGQGLQFLFEYFSETQRNKGNFPGRFSGRQFSNSRSEMNVSTLELGDSALYLCASSLVPNQETQYFGPGTRLLVL.

Ten or more counts support this clonotype. The chain recombines TRBV6-2 or TRBV6-3 with TRBJ2-1; D is undetermined. V lost 5 bases and J lost 10, with 18 bases in between. The CDR3 extends over 14 amino acids. Germline assignment: CDR1 MNHEY and CDR2 SVGEGT. The CDR3 DNA follows: TGTGCCAGCAGTGCCAACCTCCCCCCACAGGAGCAGTTCTTC. Translation: CASSANLPPQEQFF.

Notes on this clonotype: A clone one base away is much larger, so this may be a read error. The chain is built from TRBV10-3 and TRBJ1-2; D uncertain. The germline V gene has CDR1 ENHRY and CDR2 SYGVKD. There are 11 residues in the CDR3. The ends were cut back, 4 bases at V and 3 bases at J, with 3 bases in the middle. CDR3 sequence reads: CAISGDYGYTF. CDR3 in DNA: TGTGCCATCAGTGGGGACTATGGCTACACCTTC.

The chain employs TRBV18 and TRBJ1-1; D remains ambiguous. V was cut by 3 bases and J by 10 bases, with 15 bases left in between. This CDR3 has 13 amino acids. Germline CDR1 KGHSH, CDR2 LQKENI. The CDR3 loop is CASSPTDQQRAFF. The CDR3 nucleotides are TGTGCCAGCTCACCGACGGACCAACAGAGAGCTTTCTTT. Using reference TRBV18 and TRBJ1-1 for the parts outside the CDR3, the full variable domain is NAGVMQNPRHLVRRRGQEARLRCSPMKGHSHVYWYRQLPEEGLKFMVYLQKENIIDESGMPKERFSAEFPKEGPSILRIQQVVRGDSAAYFCASSPTDQQRAFFGQGTRLTVV.

The CDR3 DNA reads TGTGCCATCAGCGCTGGGACTAGTGGCACAGATACGCAGTATTTT. It codes for CAISAGTSGTDTQYF. The J gene is TRBJ2-3, the V gene TRBV10-3, with TRBD2 matching 8 bases. J was trimmed by 1 base and V by 6 bases; bases with no gene match: 6. Germline V lookup: CDR1 ENHRY, CDR2 SYGVKD. The CDR3 is 15 amino acids.

The chain uses TRBV28 and TRBJ2-5, with TRBD2 matching over 7 bases. The CDR3 is 14 amino acids. Unmatched junction bases numbered 9, after V lost 5 bases and J lost 6 bases. Germline V gene sequence: CDR1 MDHEN, CDR2 SYDVKM. The CDR3 DNA reads as TGTGCCAGCAGTCCAGGGAGGGGAGGGAAGACCCAGTACTTC. The encoded protein is CASSPGRGGKTQYF.

The chain is built from TRBV7-3 and TRBJ2-6; the D gene is possibly TRBD1 (6 bases). Germline CDR1 is SGHTA and CDR2 is FQGTGA. Trimming removed 6 bases at V and 0 bases at J, with 12 bases between. The CDR3 length is 16 residues. The CDR3 nucleotides are TGTGCCAGCAGGAATGCAGGGGACTCTGGGGCCAACGTCCTGACTTTC. As protein: CASRNAGDSGANVLTF.

This clonotype was recorded many times. The chain combines TRBV5-1 with TRBJ2-7, with TRBD1 identical over 10 bases. The germline gives CDR1 SGHRS, CDR2 YFSETQ. V shed 3 bases, J shed 7 bases, and the junction held 10 bases outside the gene matches. This CDR3 has 15 residues. The CDR3 protein is CASSSGTGAVGEQYF. CDR3 sequence (DNA): TGCGCCAGCAGCTCCGGGACAGGGGCCGTCGGAGAGCAGTACTTC.

This clonotype was detected many times. This rearrangement joins TRBV28 to TRBJ2-7; 10 nucleotides agree with TRBD2. The junction had 14 bases not matched to a gene; V was cut back by 6 bases and J by 9 bases. The CDR3 is 15 residues long. The V gene's germline CDR1 is MDHEN and CDR2 SYDVKM. The CDR3 nucleotides read TGTGCCAGCAGCTACCTAAGCGGGGGGGCAAAGTGGCAGTACTTC. Translation: CASSYLSGGAKWQYF. The variable domain in full, with the rest retrieved from reference TRBV28 and TRBJ2-7, is DVKVTQSSRYLVKRTGEKVFLECVQDMDHENMFWYRQDPGLGLRLIYFSYDVKMKEKGDIPEGYSVSREKKERFSLILESASTNQTSMYLCASSYLSGGAKWQYFGPGTRLTVT.

V gene TRBV5-6 combines with J gene TRBJ2-7; 12 bases fit TRBD2. Germline CDR1 is SGHDT and CDR2 is YYEEEE. The CDR3 covers 18 residues. Trimming took 1 base from V and 0 from J; bases not matched to a gene: 8. The DNA for the CDR3 is TGTGCCAGCAGCTTGCGACTAGCGGGGGCCCTTAACTCCTACGAGCAGTACTTC. Protein: CASSLRLAGALNSYEQYF. The full variable domain, in which reference TRBV5-6 and TRBJ2-7 provide the parts outside the CDR3, is DAGVTQSPTHLIKTRGQQVTLRCSPKSGHDTVSWYQQALGQGPQFIFQYYEEEERQRGNFPDRFSGHQFPNYSSELNVNALLLGDSALYLCASSLRLAGALNSYEQYFGPGTRLTVT.

This clonotype was seen at least ten times. The CDR3 DNA reads as TGCGCCAGCAGCTTGGCAGAGATGGACTACAATGAGCAGTTCTTC. This codes for CASSLAEMDYNEQFF. The rearrangement joins TRBV5-1 to TRBJ2-1; D remains unclear. Germline V lookup: CDR1 SGHRS, CDR2 YFSETQ. This CDR3 has 15 amino acids. V lost 0 bases to trimming and J lost 3 bases, with 10 bases between them.

This clonotype was seen only a few times. The rearrangement uses TRBV7-9 and TRBJ2-2; D gene uncertain. V lost 3 bases to trimming and J lost 9 bases, with 5 bases between them. The CDR3 has 11 amino acids. Germline lookup yields CDR1 SEHNR and CDR2 FQNEAQ (reference sequence). This chain's CDR3 is CASSLARELFF. The CDR3 DNA sequence: TGTGCCAGCAGCTTGGCCCGGGAGCTGTTTTTT.

This clonotype was seen repeatedly, ten times or more. The chain links TRBV20-1 to TRBJ2-7, with D maybe TRBD1 (5 bases). V was pared by 6 bases and J by 3 bases, with 18 bases between. CDR3 length equals 14 residues. Germline CDR1 and CDR2: DFQATT and SNEGSKA (reference sequence). In DNA, the CDR3 is TGCAGTGCAGGGGCTAGTGGACCCTACTACGAGCAGTACTTC. As protein: CSAGASGPYYEQYF.